These 24 T cell receptor beta chains were all obtained from the same sample, sequenced in a study of T cell repertoires in cytomegalovirus infection. Using its own MiXCR run on the reads, TCRdb lists one record per CDR3 protein. Of approximately 990,000 distinct CDR3 sequences in the sample, 30% to 40% were seen once. These receptors' targets are unknown. The sequenced sample was cultured CD8+ T cells from PBMCs, obtained from culture after CMV antigen stimulation. These receptors all come from a human donor in good health (CMV status not recorded). Some clones in this sample may be carry-over from other donors' samples.

This clonotype appeared a few times. V gene TRBV7-8 combines with J gene TRBJ1-1; tentatively, D is TRBD1 (6 bases). Trimming removed 5 bases at V and 4 bases at J, with 14 bases between. This CDR3 is 14 amino acids long. Germline values: CDR1 SGHVS, CDR2 FQNEAQ. The CDR3 nucleotides are TGTGCCAGCAGCCCCGGGGGGCGCATCACTGAAGCTTTCTTT. Its translation is CASSPGGRITEAFF.

The V call is TRBV3-1, the J call TRBJ1-1; possibly TRBD1 for D (6 bases). Germline assignment: CDR1 LGHDT and CDR2 YNNKEL (reference sequence). The CDR3 runs 18 residues. V was clipped by 0 bases and J by 0 bases, with 17 bases between them. The CDR3 nucleotides read TGTGCCAGCAGCCAAGAAGTCTGGACAGCCTCAATGAACACTGAAGCTTTCTTT. This codes for CASSQEVWTASMNTEAFF.

V usage is TRBV10-3 and J usage is TRBJ2-1; 7 bases match TRBD2. The germline CDR1 and CDR2 sequences are ENHRY and SYGVKD. J was trimmed by 3 bases and V by 3 bases; bases with no gene match: 5. The CDR3 consists of 15 residues. The CDR3 here is CAISERGGSYNEQFF. In DNA, the CDR3 is TGTGCCATCAGTGAAAGGGGAGGGAGCTACAATGAGCAGTTCTTC.

Many counts were recorded for this clonotype. The CDR3: CASSSYTGLPGNTIYF. CDR3 in DNA: TGTGCCAGCAGCTCTTACACCGGCCTACCTGGAAACACCATATATTTT. The chain carries TRBV7-2 and TRBJ1-3; D unclear. CDR1 and CDR2 from the germline V gene are SGHTA and FQGNSA. There are 16 residues in the CDR3. V dropped 4 bases and J dropped 2 bases, with 15 bases sitting between them.

This clonotype was seen many times. The chain employs TRBV6-1 and TRBJ2-2; 8 bases line up with TRBD2. The CDR3 covers 19 residues. J gave up 0 bases and V 4 bases, and 13 bases lay outside the gene matches. From germline, CDR1 is MNHNS and CDR2 SASEGT. The CDR3 DNA reads TGTGCCAGCAGTGCTCTTCGCGCGAGCGGGGGCCCGAACACCGGGGAGCTGTTTTTT. This gives the protein CASSALRASGGPNTGELFF.

V usage is TRBV12-5 and J usage is TRBJ1-2, with D perhaps TRBD1 (6 bases). This CDR3 has 14 residues. CDR1 and CDR2 from the germline V gene are LGHNT and FRNRAP. Trimming pared 0 bases from V and 6 bases from J, leaving 11 bases between. This chain's CDR3 is CASGLVGARDGYTF. The CDR3 DNA is TGTGCTAGTGGTTTGGTGGGGGCGCGGGATGGCTACACCTTC.

Comment on this clonotype: A much larger clone differs from this one at a single base, so this may be a read error. The chain uses TRBV7-2 and TRBJ2-3; D gene ambiguous. Looked up from germline, CDR1 is SGHTA and CDR2 is FQGNSA. This CDR3 comprises 14 residues. The CDR3 region is CASSYPESTDMQYF. In DNA, the CDR3 is TGTGCCAGCAGCTACCCGGAGAGCACAGATATGCAGTATTTT.

This clonotype was seen only a few times. The rearrangement uses TRBV19 and TRBJ2-1; TRBD1 is a possible D gene (6 bases). This CDR3 spans 16 amino acids. V was cut by 5 bases and J by 0 bases, with 14 bases left in between. Germline V gives CDR1 LNHDA, CDR2 SQIVND (reference sequence). The DNA for the CDR3 is TGTGCCAGTAGTGCCTGGACAGCTTACTCCTACAATGAGCAGTTCTTC. It translates to CASSAWTAYSYNEQFF.

The chain joins TRBV13 to TRBJ1-2, with 10 bases aligning to TRBD1. The ends lost 5 bases at V and 6 bases at J; junction bases unmatched: 6. Germline lookup yields CDR1 PRHDT and CDR2 FYEKMQ (reference sequence). The CDR3 consists of 14 residues. The DNA for the CDR3 is TGTGCCAGCAGCGAGGGACAGGGGAAGCATGGCTACACCTTC. Protein product: CASSEGQGKHGYTF.

V usage is TRBV20-1 and J usage is TRBJ1-5; D gene ambiguous. Per germline, CDR1 DFQATT and CDR2 SNEGSKA (reference sequence). This CDR3 comprises 14 residues. Trimming removed 4 bases at V and 0 bases at J, with 10 bases between. The CDR3 spells CSAILTASNQPQHF. The CDR3 nucleotides are TGCAGTGCTATATTGACCGCTAGCAATCAGCCCCAGCATTTT.

The chain couples TRBV7-9 to TRBJ2-5, with D maybe TRBD2 (5 bases). Germline loops: CDR1 SEHNR, CDR2 FQNEAQ (reference sequence). Trimming removed 4 bases at V and 5 bases at J, with 17 bases between. The CDR3 is 15 residues long. CDR3 in DNA: TGTGCCAGCAGCTCCTGGAGGCCCGAGGCGGAGACCCAGTACTTC. The encoded protein is CASSSWRPEAETQYF.

This sequence joins TRBV7-8 and TRBJ1-2; 10 nucleotides agree with TRBD1. V lost 5 bases and J lost 6; bases outside the gene matches: 9. Germline values: CDR1 SGHVS, CDR2 FQNEAQ. The CDR3 is 15 amino acids. In nucleotides, the CDR3 is TGTGCCAGCAGCAGCAGCCGGGACAGGGGACATGGCTACACCTTC. It translates to CASSSSRDRGHGYTF.

This clonotype was seen a few times. The rearrangement uses TRBV4-2 and TRBJ2-1, with 11 bases that match TRBD2. The CDR3 loop spans 17 amino acids. The germline gives CDR1 LGHNA, CDR2 YNFKEQ. Losses at the gene ends were 4 bases for V and 4 bases for J; bases not matched to a gene: 9. CDR3 amino acids: CASSLPLAGGRYNEQFF. DNA of the CDR3: TGTGCCAGCAGCCTGCCCTTAGCGGGGGGGCGGTACAATGAGCAGTTCTTC.

The J gene is TRBJ1-2, the V gene TRBV6-1, with 9 bases matching TRBD1. The V gene end was trimmed by 7 bases and the J gene end by 4 bases; junction bases not matched to a gene: 7. Germline CDR1 reads MNHNS; CDR2 reads SASEGT. The CDR3 spans 14 residues. DNA of the CDR3: TGTGCCAGCAACCTACAGGGGGCTGGCTATGGCTACACCTTC. Amino acids: CASNLQGAGYGYTF.

This clonotype was recorded many times. The chain combines TRBV7-2 with TRBJ1-2, with 12 bases aligning to TRBD1. Germline V gene sequence: CDR1 SGHTA, CDR2 FQGNSA. Germline trimming cut 2 bases from V and 3 bases from J; bases unmatched to any gene: 7. The CDR3 is 17 residues long. The CDR3 region is CASSLPGTGGFDYGYTF. The DNA for the CDR3 is TGTGCCAGCAGCTTACCCGGGACAGGGGGCTTCGACTATGGCTACACCTTC.

V and J are TRBV5-4 and TRBJ2-2, with D perhaps matching TRBD1 (6 bases). Trimming left V 1 base short and J 7 bases short, with 20 bases between. This CDR3 is 17 amino acids long. Germline CDR1 is SGHNT and CDR2 is YYREEE (reference sequence). The CDR3, as DNA: TGTGCCAGCAGCTTGATCGGGGCAGGGGCGGAAAGCGGGGAGCTGTTTTTT. Translating it yields CASSLIGAGAESGELFF.

There are a few counts of this clonotype. The chain uses TRBV6-2 or TRBV6-3 and TRBJ2-1; D is uncertain. Germline-derived CDR1 and CDR2 are MNHEY and SVGEGT. Trimming shortened V by 7 bases and J by 2 bases, and 15 bases separated the two germline ends. CDR3 length: 15 residues. CDR3 bases: TGTGCCAGCAATCACCGGGTCGCACCCTACAATGAGCAGTTCTTC. Its protein product is CASNHRVAPYNEQFF.

The chain joins TRBV6-4 to TRBJ1-1; D is uncertain. CDR1 is MRHNA, CDR2 SNTAGT, per germline. V was trimmed by 0 bases and J by 1 base, leaving 6 bases between them. This CDR3 region has 14 residues. The CDR3 loop reads CASSDSGGNTEAFF. CDR3 nucleotide sequence: TGTGCCAGCAGTGACTCGGGCGGGAACACTGAAGCTTTCTTT.

This clonotype was seen repeatedly, ten times or more. This chain connects TRBV7-6 to TRBJ1-5, with D hard to call. Trimming removed 5 bases at V and 1 base at J, with 12 bases between. CDR3 length equals 15 residues. Germline V CDR1 and CDR2: SGHVS, FNYEAQ. The CDR3 DNA reads TGTGCCAGCAGCCCAACCGGACTGAGCAATCAGCCCCAGCATTTT. Translated, it gives CASSPTGLSNQPQHF.

The rearrangement joins TRBV7-6 to TRBJ2-2; D not certain. Germline CDR1 reads SGHVS; CDR2 reads FNYEAQ. The ends were cut back, 5 bases at V and 3 bases at J, with 10 bases in the middle. The CDR3 runs to 14 residues. CDR3 sequence: CASSAFGDTGELFF. The CDR3, as DNA: TGTGCCAGCAGCGCCTTTGGAGACACCGGGGAGCTGTTTTTT.

This chain links TRBV7-9 with TRBJ1-1; D gene unclear. The CDR3 is 11 amino acids. The germline V gene has CDR1 SEHNR and CDR2 FQNEAQ (reference sequence). V was clipped by 3 bases and J by 7 bases, with 6 bases between them. This CDR3 is CASSLADEAFF. The CDR3 bases are TGTGCCAGCAGCTTGGCAGATGAAGCTTTCTTT.

A single count supports this clonotype. The chain links TRBV2 to TRBJ2-3; D may match TRBD1 or TRBD2 (7 bases each). The V and J ends lost 7 bases and 1 base respectively, with 12 bases between them. The CDR3 has 14 amino acids. Germline V gives CDR1 SNHLY, CDR2 FYNNEI. CDR3 amino acids: CASMQGGRTDTQYF. CDR3 DNA: TGTGCCAGCATGCAGGGGGGGCGCACAGATACGCAGTATTTT. Based on the CDR3 plus reference TRBV2 and TRBJ2-3, the full variable domain is EPEVTQTPSHQVTQMGQEVILRCVPISNHLYFYWYRQILGQKVEFLVSFYNNEISEKSEIFDDQFSVERPDGSNFTLKIRSTKLEDSAMYFCASMQGGRTDTQYFGPGTRLTVL.

V and J are TRBV7-6 and TRBJ2-5; 7 bases agree with TRBD1. Looked up from germline, CDR1 is SGHVS and CDR2 is FNYEAQ. With 5 bases clipped from V and 4 bases from J, the junction kept 7 bases outside the gene matches. CDR3 length equals 14 residues. CDR3 residues: CASSPSGQIETQYF. The DNA of the CDR3 is TGTGCCAGCAGCCCTTCGGGACAGATAGAGACCCAGTACTTC. Together with reference TRBV7-6 and TRBJ2-5, the CDR3 gives the full variable domain: GAGVSQSPRYKVTKRGQDVALRCDPISGHVSLYWYRQALGQGPEFLTYFNYEAQQDKSGLPNDRFSAERPEGSISTLTIQRTEQRDSAMYRCASSPSGQIETQYFGPGTRLLVL.

This clonotype was seen a handful of times. The chain joins TRBV20-1 to TRBJ2-3, with no clear D. Germline CDR1 is DFQATT and CDR2 is SNEGSKA (reference sequence). The CDR3 runs to 15 residues. V was shortened by 3 bases and J by 1 base, with 14 bases between the two germline ends. For the CDR3, the DNA is TGCAGTGCTAGTAAGCCGGTCCGGGGCACAGATACGCAGTATTTT. It specifies CSASKPVRGTDTQYF.